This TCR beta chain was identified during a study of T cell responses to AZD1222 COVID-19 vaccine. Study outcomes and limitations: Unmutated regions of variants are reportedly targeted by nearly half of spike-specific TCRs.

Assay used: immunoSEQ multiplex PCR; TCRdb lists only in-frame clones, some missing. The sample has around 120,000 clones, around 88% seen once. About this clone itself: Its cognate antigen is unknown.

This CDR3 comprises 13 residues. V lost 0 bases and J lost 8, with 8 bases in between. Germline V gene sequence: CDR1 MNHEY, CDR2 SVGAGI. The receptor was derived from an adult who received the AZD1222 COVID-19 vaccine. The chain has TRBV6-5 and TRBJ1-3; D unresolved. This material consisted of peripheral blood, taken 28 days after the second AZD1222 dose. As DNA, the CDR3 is TGTGCCAGCAGTTACTCGACCCGGGACACCATATATTTT. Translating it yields CASSYSTRDTIYF.